The rows below give T cell receptor beta chains drawn from one sample of a study of blood T cell repertoires in COVID-19. Sequencing used immunoSEQ multiplex PCR; TCRdb keeps in-frame clones, though not all of them. The sample shows approximately 330,000 clones, around 90% of them seen only once. Sequenced material: peripheral blood. The source of these receptors is a woman aged 40 to 55 with COVID-19, enrolled during active disease. CDR3s include the opening cysteine and the closing phenylalanine or tryptophan. Each record gives: V gene, J gene, clone size, D gene, CDR3 DNA, CDR3 protein. A D gene is named only where the DNA matches it firmly. Only some rows state a clone size, as once, few, many or a class for expanded clones.

v_gene: TRBV9; j_gene: TRBJ2-6; abundance: -; d_gene: -; CDR3nt: TGTGCCAGCAGCCCGGGACAAGCTGGGGCCAACGTCCTGACTTTC; CDR3aa: CASSPGQAGANVLTF
v_gene: TRBV7-9; j_gene: TRBJ1-5; abundance: -; d_gene: -; CDR3nt: TGTGCCAGCAGCTTAGAAAACACCAATCAGCCCCAGCATTTT; CDR3aa: CASSLENTNQPQHF
v_gene: TRBV7-9; j_gene: TRBJ1-2; abundance: few; d_gene: TRBD1; CDR3nt: TGTGCCAGCAGCGCGCTCAGGGACAGGGAAGGTGGCTACACCTTC; CDR3aa: CASSALRDREGGYTF
v_gene: TRBV19; j_gene: TRBJ2-5; abundance: -; d_gene: TRBD1; CDR3nt: TGTGCCAGCCGAGTTGGACAGGGGACGGAGACCCAGTACTTC; CDR3aa: CASRVGQGTETQYF
v_gene: TRBV30; j_gene: TRBJ2-4; abundance: -; d_gene: TRBD1; CDR3nt: TGTGCCTGGAACGAGGGGGCTGCCAAAAACATTCAGTACTTC; CDR3aa: CAWNEGAAKNIQYF
v_gene: TRBV18; j_gene: TRBJ2-7; abundance: -; d_gene: -; CDR3nt: TGTGCCAGTCACAGGGAGAGCTCCTACGAGCAGTACTTC; CDR3aa: CASHRESSYEQYF
v_gene: TRBV5-1; j_gene: TRBJ2-5; abundance: -; d_gene: TRBD2; CDR3nt: TGCGCCAGCAGCTTTAACGTAGCGGGAGGGCAAGAGACCCAGTACTTC; CDR3aa: CASSFNVAGGQETQYF
v_gene: TRBV5-1; j_gene: TRBJ2-3; abundance: -; d_gene: TRBD2; CDR3nt: TGCGCCAGCAGCTTAACTGCGAGCGGGATCGGTGATACGCAGTATTTT; CDR3aa: CASSLTASGIGDTQYF
v_gene: TRBV19; j_gene: TRBJ1-1; abundance: -; d_gene: -; CDR3nt: TGTGCCAGTAGCCCTACAGGACTGAACACTGAAGCTTTCTTT; CDR3aa: CASSPTGLNTEAFF
v_gene: TRBV15; j_gene: TRBJ2-3; abundance: -; d_gene: TRBD1; CDR3nt: TGTGCCACCAGCAGGGCGGACAGGGGCTCTACAGATACGCAGTATTTT; CDR3aa: CATSRADRGSTDTQYF
v_gene: TRBV7-2; j_gene: TRBJ2-2; abundance: -; d_gene: TRBD2; CDR3nt: TGTGCCAGCAGCTGGTGGGGACTAGCAGGCACCGGGGAGCTGTTTTTT; CDR3aa: CASSWWGLAGTGELFF
v_gene: TRBV28; j_gene: TRBJ2-7; abundance: -; d_gene: TRBD1; CDR3nt: TGTGCCAGCCGATCCCCGGACAGGGCAACCTACGAGCAGTACTTC; CDR3aa: CASRSPDRATYEQYF
v_gene: TRBV7-3; j_gene: TRBJ1-2; abundance: -; d_gene: TRBD1; CDR3nt: TGTGCCAGCAGCCGCTCCACAGGGGCCGGCTACACCTTC; CDR3aa: CASSRSTGAGYTF